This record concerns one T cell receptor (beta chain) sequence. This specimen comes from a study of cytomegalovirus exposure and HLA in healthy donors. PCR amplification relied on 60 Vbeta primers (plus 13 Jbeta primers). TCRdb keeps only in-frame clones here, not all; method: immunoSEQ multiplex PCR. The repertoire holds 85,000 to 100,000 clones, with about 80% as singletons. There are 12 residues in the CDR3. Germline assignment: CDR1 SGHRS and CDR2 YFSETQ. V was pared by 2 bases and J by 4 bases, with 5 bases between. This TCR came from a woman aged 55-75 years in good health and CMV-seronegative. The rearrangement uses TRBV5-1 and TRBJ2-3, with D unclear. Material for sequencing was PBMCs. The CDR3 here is CASSFGPDTQYF. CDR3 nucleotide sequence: TGCGCCAGCAGCTTTGGGCCAGATACGCAGTATTTT.